The rows below give T cell receptor beta chains drawn from one sample of a study of regulatory T cells in long-lasting Graves disease. TCRdb re-called the multiplex PCR reads through MiXCR, storing one row per CDR3 protein. The sample contains about 440,000 distinct CDR3 sequences, roughly 15% of which appear only once. This sample was shared with a second study, whose subject was T cells in Graves' hyperthyroidism and ophthalmopathy.

Sequenced here: peripheral blood mononuclear cells (PBMCs), sampled at new diagnosis, from a patient treated with antithyroid drugs. The source is a woman under 40 with Graves disease. Both conserved end residues are part of each CDR3. A D gene is named only where the DNA matches it firmly. A row's size may be missing; if present it is once, few, many or a size class.

v_gene,j_gene,abundance,d_gene,CDR3aa,CDR3nt
TRBV20-1,TRBJ1-5,-,-,CSAPSGSSAQHF,TGCAGTGCTCCCTCGGGCTCTTCAGCCCAGCATTTT
TRBV12-3/TRBV12-4,TRBJ2-7,many,-,CASSRGGEQYF,TGTGCCAGCAGTAGGGGCGGCGAGCAGTACTTC
TRBV7-8,TRBJ2-5,many,TRBD1,CASSLQGAGETQYF,TGTGCCAGCAGCCTTCAGGGGGCAGGAGAGACCCAGTACTTC
TRBV10-1,TRBJ2-7,few,-,CASSDSETDQYF,TGCGCCAGCAGTGACTCTGAGACGGACCAGTACTTC
TRBV2,TRBJ2-3,-,-,CATSPDFNTQYF,TGTGCCACCTCACCTGATTTCAATACGCAGTATTTT
TRBV28,TRBJ1-2,many,TRBD1,CASSLLSGTGYYGYTF,TGTGCCAGCAGTTTATTGTCGGGGACAGGGTACTATGGCTACACCTTC
TRBV7-9,TRBJ2-7,many,TRBD2,CASSLFRGVASYEQYF,TGTGCCAGCAGCTTATTTCGGGGGGTCGCCTCCTACGAGCAGTACTTC
TRBV20-1,TRBJ2-7,-,TRBD2,CSSGLAGHEQYF,TGCAGTTCCGGACTAGCGGGGCACGAGCAGTACTTC
TRBV12-3/TRBV12-4,TRBJ2-1,many,-,CASSLRDGYNEQFF,TGTGCCAGCAGTTTACGGGACGGATACAATGAGCAGTTCTTC
TRBV20-1,TRBJ1-5,many,-,CSATQRGDSNQPQHF,TGCAGTGCTACCCAACGAGGGGATTCCAATCAGCCCCAGCATTTT
TRBV11-2,TRBJ1-1,few,-,CASSLGRGRMNTETFF,TGTGCCAGCAGCTTAGGAAGGGGCCGGATGAACACTGAAACTTTCTTT
TRBV28,TRBJ2-7,many,-,CASSFGLPYEQYF,TGTGCCAGCAGTTTTGGTCTCCCCTACGAGCAGTACTTC
TRBV13,TRBJ2-7,many,-,CASSLVPTSRREQYF,TGTGCCAGCAGCTTAGTTCCCACTAGTCGCCGCGAGCAGTACTTC
TRBV10-3,TRBJ2-5,few,TRBD2,CAIRLAGGETQYF,TGTGCCATCCGATTAGCGGGAGGAGAGACCCAGTACTTC
TRBV6-5,TRBJ2-2,-,-,CASSSPGGAETGELFF,TGTGCCAGCAGTTCCCCTGGGGGGGCTGAGACCGGGGAGCTGTTTTTT
TRBV10-3,TRBJ2-7,many,TRBD1,CAISDRTGGAEQYF,TGTGCCATCAGTGATAGGACAGGGGGCGCAGAGCAGTACTTC
TRBV7-9,TRBJ2-1,-,TRBD1,CASSWLTGSEQLF,TGTGCCAGCAGCTGGCTGACAGGGAGTGAGCAGCTCTTC
TRBV7-8,TRBJ2-2,few,-,CASSLVGRSGSGELFF,TGTGCCAGCAGCTTAGTGGGGCGCTCGGGAAGCGGGGAGCTGTTTTTT
TRBV9,TRBJ2-1,-,TRBD2,CASATGGGSGAEQFF,TGTGCCAGCGCTACGGGGGGGGGTAGCGGAGCGGAGCAGTTCTTC
TRBV7-2,TRBJ1-3,many,-,CASKRFSGNTIYF,TGTGCCAGCAAAAGATTCTCTGGAAACACCATATATTTT
TRBV20-1,TRBJ1-5,-,-,CSASPGGQPQHF,TGCAGTGCTAGCCCAGGCGGGCAGCCCCAGCATTTT
TRBV7-9,TRBJ2-6,-,-,CASSLAGGTSFASGANVLTF,TGTGCCAGCAGCTTAGCAGGTGGTACTTCCTTCGCCTCTGGGGCCAACGTCCTGACTTTC
TRBV7-8,TRBJ2-2,-,TRBD2,CASSLVGLAGPQSTTGELFF,TGTGCCAGCAGCTTAGTTGGACTAGCGGGACCCCAAAGTACCACCGGGGAGCTGTTTTTT
TRBV2,TRBJ2-1,many,TRBD1,CASSGGTGGEGEQFF,TGTGCCAGCAGTGGAGGGACAGGGGGCGAGGGTGAGCAGTTCTTC
TRBV20-1,TRBJ2-1,many,-,CSARDWGNRYNEQFF,TGCAGTGCTAGAGATTGGGGGAACCGCTACAATGAGCAGTTCTTC
TRBV5-4,TRBJ1-5,few,-,CASSLGTNSNQPQHF,TGTGCCAGCAGCTTAGGCACCAATAGCAATCAGCCCCAGCATTTT
TRBV6-2/TRBV6-3,TRBJ2-3,many,-,CASTRAFPDTQYF,TGTGCCAGTACGAGGGCGTTCCCGGATACGCAGTATTTT
TRBV29-1,TRBJ2-5,many,TRBD2,CSVSGEGGETQYF,TGCAGCGTTAGTGGGGAGGGTGGAGAGACCCAGTACTTC
TRBV30,TRBJ2-7,-,TRBD1,CAWSRGQGVNEQYF,TGTGCCTGGAGTAGGGGACAGGGGGTCAACGAGCAGTACTTC
TRBV9,TRBJ2-5,many,-,CASSQDQSQQETQYF,TGTGCCAGCAGCCAAGACCAGAGCCAGCAAGAGACCCAGTACTTC
TRBV9,TRBJ2-1,few,TRBD1,CASSVMASGTVYNEQFF,TGTGCCAGCAGCGTGATGGCCTCCGGGACAGTATACAATGAGCAGTTCTTC
TRBV11-2,TRBJ2-7,-,TRBD2,CASSSNRVLAGWEQYF,TGTGCCAGCAGCTCTAATCGGGTACTAGCGGGATGGGAGCAGTACTTC
TRBV2,TRBJ2-5,many,TRBD2,CASSEPWLAGGETQYF,TGTGCCAGCAGTGAACCCTGGCTAGCGGGAGGAGAGACCCAGTACTTC
TRBV6-2/TRBV6-3,TRBJ1-1,few,-,CASSYSIRGSTEAFF,TGTGCCAGCAGTTACTCCATTAGGGGTAGCACTGAAGCTTTCTTT
TRBV27,TRBJ2-3,many,-,CATNSGLDTQYF,TGTGCCACCAACTCAGGGCTCGATACGCAGTATTTT
TRBV7-2,TRBJ2-7,-,TRBD2,CASSFHTGTNMEGDEQYF,TGTGCCAGCAGCTTTCACACCGGGACTAACATGGAGGGCGACGAGCAGTACTTC
TRBV27,TRBJ1-1,many,-,CASSAGSGHLTEAFF,TGTGCCAGCAGTGCCGGCTCGGGACACCTCACTGAAGCTTTCTTT
TRBV27,TRBJ2-3,-,TRBD2,CASSPRTSGKSTDTQYF,TGTGCCAGCAGTCCAAGGACTAGCGGGAAAAGCACAGATACGCAGTATTTT
TRBV7-9,TRBJ1-6,many,-,CASTINNSPLHF,TGTGCCAGCACCATAAACAATTCACCCCTCCACTTT
TRBV2,TRBJ2-1,few,TRBD2,CALAALGGKEFF,TGTGCCTTGGCCGCTTTGGGGGGGAAGGAGTTCTTC
TRBV24-1,TRBJ1-1,many,TRBD1,CATSDLRTGEAFF,TGTGCCACCAGTGACCTCCGGACAGGTGAAGCTTTCTTT
TRBV7-6,TRBJ2-7,many,TRBD1,CASSSGTGAEEQYF,TGTGCCAGCAGCTCCGGGACAGGGGCAGAGGAGCAGTACTTC
TRBV13,TRBJ2-1,many,-,CASSSPQGRQFF,TGTGCCAGCAGCTCACCTCAGGGGAGGCAGTTCTTC
TRBV28,TRBJ1-2,few,TRBD1,CASRTPGQGVGGYTF,TGTGCCAGCAGGACGCCGGGACAGGGGGTGGGAGGCTACACCTTC
TRBV29-1,TRBJ2-3,few,-,CSVTSVAGLTDTQYF,TGCAGCGTTACGTCCGTGGCCGGGCTCACAGATACGCAGTATTTT
TRBV5-1,TRBJ2-7,few,-,CASSLGTYSSYEQYF,TGCGCCAGCAGCCTAGGGACTTACAGCTCCTACGAGCAGTACTTC
TRBV5-6,TRBJ2-1,few,-,CASSLPGVGNEQFF,TGTGCCAGCAGCTTGCCGGGAGTAGGAAATGAGCAGTTCTTC
TRBV15,TRBJ2-3,-,-,CATSRVIQGIGPDTQYF,TGTGCCACCAGCAGAGTCATCCAAGGCATTGGCCCAGATACGCAGTATTTT
TRBV28,TRBJ2-1,many,-,CASSLGDHYNEQFF,TGTGCCAGCAGTTTAGGGGACCACTACAATGAGCAGTTCTTC
TRBV29-1,TRBJ1-2,many,-,CSVEDGQRYGYTF,TGCAGCGTTGAAGATGGCCAGCGGTATGGCTACACCTTC